Included here is one T cell receptor beta chain sequence, with context. Its target is not known. V was pared by 3 bases and J by 12 bases, with 7 bases of the junction left unmatched. Germline-derived CDR1 and CDR2 are DFQATT and SNEGSKA (reference sequence). CDR3 size: 13 residues. CDR3 and TCR beta VDJ profiling relied on a genomic DNA template. TCRdb called the reads again in MiXCR, with one record for every CDR3 protein. The sample consists of 170,000 or so distinct CDR3 sequences, roughly three fifths of them appearing once. These data come from a study of CD8+CD57+ T cells in acquired aplastic anemia. About the research overall: Sorted CD4+ and CD8+ cells gave a mean 3.2 ug DNA, range about 0.19 to 27.4 ug. Study-level findings and limits: Common to patients and controls were 25 to 30 CD8+ CDR3 sequences. Researchers reported that CD8+ Simpson's diversity was not significantly different in patients versus controls.

CD8+CD57+ cell expansion had been shown by flow cytometry in patients chosen for sequencing. The patients, all of them, had severe acquired aplastic anemia. This TCR derives from a human donor with aplastic anemia. The sample comprised sorted CD4+, CD8+, or CD8+CD57+ T cells (not recorded which) from PBMCs. The chain is built from TRBV20-1 and TRBJ2-3, with 12 bases lining up with TRBD2. CDR3 sequence: CSASPSGRADQYF. As DNA, the CDR3 is TGCAGTGCTAGCCCTAGCGGGAGGGCCGATCAGTATTTT.